The 16 T cell receptor beta chains listed next were all sequenced from one sample in a study of T cells in Graves' hyperthyroidism and ophthalmopathy. The CDR3 regions of TCR beta were amplified from RNA transcripts. The HTBI set primed first-round TCR CDR3 RT-PCR. TCRdb ran MiXCR on the multiplex PCR reads and lists one entry per CDR3 protein. There are about 840,000 distinct CDR3 sequences in the sample; around 39% occur only once, and about 9% lies in the top ten. Input material: blood. These receptors all come from a man between 18 and 29 years old with Graves' hyperthyroidism.

The chain recombines TRBV7-3 with TRBJ2-7, with D possibly TRBD1 on 5 matching bases. Trimming took off 4 bases at V and 5 bases at J, with 12 bases between the two ends. Germline V gene lookup returns CDR1 SGHTA and CDR2 FQGTGA. The CDR3 runs 13 residues. The DNA for the CDR3 is TGTGCCAGCAGCTCTCGACAGCCCCACGAGCAGTACTTC. Its translation is CASSSRQPHEQYF.

The CDR3 sequence: CAWSGTSVETQYF. Here the CDR3 DNA reads TGTGCCTGGAGTGGGACTAGCGTGGAGACCCAGTACTTC. The rearrangement uses TRBV11-2 and TRBJ2-5; 10 bases line up with TRBD2. Losses at the gene ends were 11 bases for V and 5 bases for J; bases not matched to a gene: 8. This CDR3 contains 13 residues. Per germline, CDR1 SGHAT and CDR2 FQNNGV. The whole variable domain, remainder taken from reference TRBV11-2 and TRBJ2-5, is EAGVAQSPRYKIIEKRQSVAFWCNPISGHATLYWYQQILGQGPKLLIQFQNNGVVDDSQLPKDRFSAERLKGVDSTLKIQPAKLEDSAVYLCAWSGTSVETQYFGPGTRLLVL.

The gene calls are TRBV29-1 and TRBJ1-1, with D unresolved. V dropped 8 bases and J dropped 1 base, with 11 bases sitting between them. Germline V CDR1 and CDR2: SQVTM, ANQGSEA. This CDR3 is 12 amino acids long. CDR3 amino acids: CSPRAPNTEAFF. CDR3 nucleotide sequence: TGCAGCCCCCGGGCCCCGAACACTGAAGCTTTCTTT.

Concerning this clonotype: This may come from a read error, since a much larger clone is one base off. The conserved final phenylalanine or tryptophan is absent from the CDR3, which likely points to a read error. This sequence joins TRBV19 and TRBJ1-1; D unresolved. V was clipped by 1 base and J by 10 bases, with 7 bases between them. This CDR3 comprises 11 residues. Germline V CDR1 and CDR2: LNHDA, SQIVND (reference sequence). The CDR3 sequence: CASSIGPRAFL. The CDR3 coding sequence is TGTGCCAGTAGTATAGGACCGAGAGCTTTCCTT.

The chain uses TRBV7-9 and TRBJ1-3; D remains ambiguous. Deletions cut 5 bases from V and 2 bases from J, with 7 bases between. The CDR3 has 13 residues. Germline assignment: CDR1 SEHNR and CDR2 FQNEAQ (reference sequence). This chain's CDR3 is CASSPRTGNTIYF. The CDR3 coding sequence is TGTGCCAGCAGCCCCAGAACTGGAAACACCATATATTTT.

There are many counts of this clonotype. This chain connects TRBV29-1 to TRBJ2-2; D is possibly TRBD1 (5 bases). Germline assignment: CDR1 SQVTM and CDR2 ANQGSEA. Between the trimmed V and J ends, which lost 4 bases and 1 base, there was a span of 16 bases. This CDR3 comprises 16 residues. CDR3 region: CSVVPRATGNTGELFF. For the CDR3, the DNA is TGCAGCGTTGTTCCCCGGGCTACAGGGAACACCGGGGAGCTGTTTTTT.

Many counts were recorded for this clonotype. This sequence joins TRBV29-1 and TRBJ2-7; 8 bases map to TRBD1. The V gene's germline CDR1 is SQVTM and CDR2 ANQGSEA. V trimming: 3 bases; J trimming: 4 bases; junction bases outside the gene matches: 2. The CDR3 totals 12 residues. The CDR3 loop is CSVDGTGYEQYF. CDR3 in DNA: TGCAGCGTTGACGGGACAGGATACGAGCAGTACTTC.

The chain couples TRBV25-1 to TRBJ1-5; 10 nucleotides line up with TRBD1. V was pared by 1 base and J by 0 bases, with 3 bases of the junction left unmatched. The CDR3 runs to 17 residues. Germline-derived CDR1 and CDR2 are MGHDK and SYGVNS. Written as DNA, the CDR3 is TGTGCCAGCAGTGAATCCGGGACAGGGGATAGCAATCAGCCCCAGCATTTT. Residues: CASSESGTGDSNQPQHF.

The chain employs TRBV7-9 and TRBJ1-1, with 10 bases aligning to TRBD1. The CDR3 runs 15 residues. CDR1 SEHNR and CDR2 FQNEAQ come from the germline V gene (reference sequence). The V gene end was trimmed by 4 bases and the J gene end by 1 base; junction bases not matched to a gene: 3. The CDR3 loop reads CASSWDRGKNTEAFF. In nucleotides, the CDR3 is TGTGCCAGCAGCTGGGACAGGGGTAAGAACACTGAAGCTTTCTTT.

This clonotype occurred many times. The chain employs TRBV2 and TRBJ2-5, with 8 bases aligning to TRBD1. V dropped 4 bases and J dropped 2; count of bases not matched to a gene: 6. Germline lookup yields CDR1 SNHLY and CDR2 FYNNEI. This CDR3 is built from 15 residues. The CDR3 nucleotides read TGTGCCAGCAGTGTCGGACAGGGCCCACAAGAGACCCAGTACTTC. Translated: CASSVGQGPQETQYF.

This clonotype was found a few times. The CDR3 sequence: CATRHEETQYF. CDR3 nucleotide sequence: TGTGCCACCAGGCATGAGGAGACCCAGTACTTC. This chain links TRBV24-1 with TRBJ2-5, with D unclear. The germline gives CDR1 KGHDR, CDR2 SFDVKD. This CDR3 has 11 residues. Trimming left V 7 bases short and J 5 bases short, with 7 bases between.

The J gene is TRBJ1-5, the V gene TRBV29-1, with D perhaps matching TRBD1 (6 bases). The CDR3 has 12 residues. Germline V CDR1 and CDR2: SQVTM, ANQGSEA. CDR3 protein: CSERGRGQPQHF. The CDR3 nucleotides are TGCAGTGAAAGGGGAAGGGGGCAGCCCCAGCATTTT. Drawing the rest from reference TRBV29-1 and TRBJ1-5, the complete variable domain is SAVISQKPSRDICQRGTSLTIQCQVDSQVTMMFWYRQQPGQSLTLIATANQGSEATYESGFVIDKFPISRPNLTFSTLTVSNMSPEDSSIYLCSERGRGQPQHFGDGTRLSIL.

The rearrangement joins TRBV7-2 to TRBJ1-1; no clear D gene. The germline V gene encodes CDR1 SGHTA and CDR2 FQGNSA. The CDR3 loop spans 15 amino acids. V lost 3 bases and J 0 bases, leaving 11 bases between the germline ends. The CDR3: CASSFYYSMNTEAFF. The DNA for the CDR3 is TGTGCCAGCAGCTTTTACTACAGCATGAACACTGAAGCTTTCTTT.

The CDR3 bases are TGTGCCAGCAACCCCGGGGTTAGGGGGCTTGAAGCTTTCTTT. Its protein is CASNPGVRGLEAFF. The V gene is TRBV10-3, the J gene TRBJ1-1, with 7 positions matching TRBD1. Germline CDR1 and CDR2: ENHRY and SYGVKD. Trimming removed 10 bases from V and 7 bases from J; junction bases left unmatched: 15. There are 14 residues in the CDR3.

The V gene is TRBV5-6, the J gene TRBJ2-7; tentatively, D is TRBD1 (5 bases). Trimming cost V 1 base and J 2 bases, with 13 bases left between them. This CDR3 region has 15 residues. The germline gives CDR1 SGHDT, CDR2 YYEEEE. The CDR3 nucleotides read TGTGCCAGCAGCTTGACAGGTCCCTCGGCCTACGAGCAGTACTTC. Amino acids: CASSLTGPSAYEQYF.

The chain couples TRBV19 to TRBJ1-5; TRBD1 is a possible D gene (5 bases). The length of the CDR3 is 14 residues. In germline, CDR1 is LNHDA, CDR2 SQIVND (reference sequence). V dropped 1 base and J dropped 6 bases, with 10 bases sitting between them. The CDR3 region is CASSIGQRGQPQHF. In DNA, the CDR3 is TGTGCCAGTAGTATAGGGCAGAGGGGTCAGCCCCAGCATTTT. The complete variable domain, with remaining parts taken from reference TRBV19 and TRBJ1-5, reads DGGITQSPKYLFRKEGQNVTLSCEQNLNHDAMYWYRQDPGQGLRLIYYSQIVNDFQKGDIAEGYSVSREKKESFPLTVTSAQKNPTAFYLCASSIGQRGQPQHFGDGTRLSIL.